The 20 T cell receptor beta chains below come from one sample, sequenced in a study of graft-versus-host responses after intestinal transplantation. The antigens of these receptors remain unknown. The table came from immunoSEQ multiplex PCR; TCRdb's copy has only in-frame clones and leaves some out. The table has about 82,000 clones, 80% to 95% seen once; the top ten hold approximately 0.32%. This specimen was unstimulated CD4+ T cells sorted from spleen or lymph node cells, taken before transplant. All receptors come from a human donor who was the organ donor for an intestinal transplant.

With regard to this clone: At one end the junction does not follow the germline gene, possibly because of a read error. The rearrangement links TRBV10-3 to TRBJ2-2; perhaps TRBD1 as D (6 bases). The germline V gene encodes CDR1 ENHRY and CDR2 SYGVKD. This CDR3 has 12 amino acids. The CDR3 here is CAISRGSGEPFF. The DNA for the CDR3 is TGTGCCATTAGCAGGGGATCCGGGGAGCCGTTTTTT.

V usage is TRBV7-9 and J usage is TRBJ1-1, with 9 bases aligning to TRBD1. Germline V gene data show CDR1 as SEHNR and CDR2 as FQNEAQ (reference sequence). V lost 5 bases and J lost 4; bases outside the gene matches: 8. The CDR3 covers 15 residues. The CDR3 loop is CASSPVGQGGTEAFF. The DNA for the CDR3 is TGTGCCAGCAGCCCGGTGGGACAGGGCGGCACTGAAGCTTTCTTT.

The genes are TRBV27 and TRBJ1-1; TRBD1 might be the D (6 bases). From germline, CDR1 is MNHEY and CDR2 SMNVEV (reference sequence). The V gene lost 1 base and the J gene lost 0 bases, with 9 bases spanning the gap. The CDR3 covers 15 residues. CDR3 nucleotides: TGTGCCAGCAGTTTATTAGCAGGGGTGAACACTGAAGCTTTCTTT. Translation: CASSLLAGVNTEAFF.

V is TRBV5-4 and J is TRBJ1-2; D is unresolved. The CDR3 covers 13 residues. Germline-derived CDR1 and CDR2 are SGHNT and YYREEE (reference sequence). Trimming removed 0 bases from V and 6 bases from J, with 9 bases in between. The DNA for the CDR3 is TGTGCCAGCAGCTTGGCCCCTCCGGATGGCTACACCTTC. Translation: CASSLAPPDGYTF.

The chain links TRBV10-1 to TRBJ2-3; possible D gene TRBD2, 6 bases. V was pared by 3 bases and J by 4 bases, with 8 bases between. Germline CDR1 and CDR2: WNHNN and SYGVQD (reference sequence). This CDR3 region has 13 residues. The CDR3 reads CASSDPGADTQYF. CDR3 bases: TGCGCCAGCAGTGACCCGGGGGCAGATACGCAGTATTTT.

The rearrangement uses TRBV28 and TRBJ2-1, with 7 bases identical to TRBD2. V trimming: 5 bases; J trimming: 7 bases; junction bases outside the gene matches: 14. This CDR3 is 16 amino acids long. Germline CDR1 reads MDHEN; CDR2 reads SYDVKM. The CDR3 here is CASSPPVGGSWNEQFF. CDR3 DNA sequence: TGTGCCAGCAGTCCCCCGGTGGGCGGGAGTTGGAATGAGCAGTTCTTC.

The V gene is TRBV6-1, the J gene TRBJ1-1; D gene uncertain. Germline-derived CDR1 and CDR2 are MNHNS and SASEGT. Trimming left V 3 bases short and J 5 bases short, with 13 bases between. This CDR3 is built from 14 residues. The CDR3 is CASSEDSLRTEAFF. The DNA for the CDR3 is TGTGCCAGCAGTGAGGACTCTCTACGGACTGAAGCTTTCTTT.

The J gene is TRBJ1-5, the V gene TRBV6-6; TRBD1 matches at 8 bases. Germline CDR1 is MNHNY and CDR2 is SVGAGI (reference sequence). The CDR3 runs to 15 residues. The junction had 3 bases not matched to a gene; V was cut back by 5 bases and J by 0 bases. The CDR3 region has the DNA TGTGCCAGCAGTGGACAGGGATATAGCAATCAGCCCCAGCATTTT. This gives the protein CASSGQGYSNQPQHF.

This chain joins TRBV5-1 and TRBJ2-3; tentative D call: TRBD1 (6 bases). The germline V gene encodes CDR1 SGHRS and CDR2 YFSETQ. V was pared by 4 bases and J by 5 bases, with 14 bases between. The CDR3 extends over 14 amino acids. The CDR3 sequence: CASSPRGSGDTQYF. The CDR3 DNA reads TGCGCCAGCAGCCCCAGGGGCAGTGGAGATACGCAGTATTTT. The variable domain in full, completed from reference TRBV5-1 and TRBJ2-3, reads KAGVTQTPRYLIKTRGQQVTLSCSPISGHRSVSWYQQTPGQGLQFLFEYFSETQRNKGNFPGRFSGRQFSNSRSEMNVSTLELGDSALYLCASSPRGSGDTQYFGPGTRLTVL.

This clone has only one observation. The V call is TRBV1, the J call TRBJ2-2; TRBD2 is the table's D call, not checked against the DNA. TRBV1 is designated a pseudogene. The CDR3 contains 17 residues. The CDR3 nucleotides are TGCACCAGCAGCTCGGGACTAGCGGGCGAGAACACCGGGGAGCTGTTTTTT. It is translated as CTSSSGLAGENTGELFF.

J is TRBJ2-7 and V is TRBV9, with 7 nucleotides matching TRBD1. CDR3 size: 16 residues. J gave up 6 bases and V 4 bases, and 16 bases lay outside the gene matches. Germline V gene data show CDR1 as SGDLS and CDR2 as YYNGEE. This CDR3 is CASSPPEMGDRAEQYF. For the CDR3, the DNA is TGTGCCAGCAGCCCTCCAGAAATGGGCGACAGGGCCGAGCAGTACTTC.

The V gene is TRBV2, the J gene TRBJ2-1; TRBD2 agrees at 8 bases. The V gene end was trimmed by 11 bases and the J gene end by 7 bases; junction bases not matched to a gene: 25. The CDR3 loop spans 18 amino acids. Germline values: CDR1 SNHLY, CDR2 FYNNEI. The CDR3: CAGTKVPGLVWVSNEQFF. The CDR3 coding sequence is TGTGCCGGCACCAAAGTCCCGGGACTAGTGTGGGTGTCAAATGAGCAGTTCTTC.

V and J are TRBV7-6 and TRBJ2-7, with TRBD2 matching over 8 bases. V trimming: 1 base; J trimming: 0 bases; junction bases outside the gene matches: 11. The CDR3 loop spans 18 amino acids. Germline V gene sequence: CDR1 SGHVS, CDR2 FNYEAQ. The CDR3 DNA is TGTGCCAGCAGCTTAGTAGTGTTTTCACTAGCGGACTCCTACGAGCAGTACTTC. Translated: CASSLVVFSLADSYEQYF.

J is TRBJ2-1 and V is TRBV7-3; 9 bases are shared with TRBD2. V lost 2 bases to trimming and J lost 5 bases; unmatched junction nucleotides: 7. This CDR3 has 16 amino acids. Germline CDR1 reads SGHTA; CDR2 reads FQGTGA. The CDR3 DNA reads TGTGCCAGCAGCTTAGAGGTGGCGGGAGGGCACAATGAGCAGTTCTTC. Translated: CASSLEVAGGHNEQFF.

The chain joins TRBV2 to TRBJ1-2; 7 nucleotides line up with TRBD1. The CDR3 has 20 amino acids. Germline V CDR1 and CDR2: SNHLY, FYNNEI. V gave up 4 bases and J gave up 0 bases; unmatched junction bases: 20. CDR3 nucleotides: TGTGCCAGCAGTGTAATCATGGAGACAGGGAATAGGGGCTCTAACTATGGCTACACCTTC. Encoded protein: CASSVIMETGNRGSNYGYTF.

J is TRBJ1-1 and V is TRBV6-5; D not resolved. V was clipped by 7 bases and J by 0 bases, with 9 bases between them. The CDR3 consists of 13 residues. Germline V lookup: CDR1 MNHEY, CDR2 SVGAGI. This chain's CDR3 is CASMWRMNTEAFF. CDR3 nucleotides: TGTGCCAGCATGTGGCGGATGAACACTGAAGCTTTCTTT.

This chain links TRBV29-1 with TRBJ1-3; perhaps TRBD1 as D (6 bases). CDR3 length equals 13 residues. Germline V gene sequence: CDR1 SQVTM, CDR2 ANQGSEA. The V and J ends lost 6 bases and 1 base respectively, with 10 bases between them. CDR3 DNA sequence: TGCAGCGTCCGGACAGATTCTGGAAACACCATATATTTT. Protein product: CSVRTDSGNTIYF.

The sample holds one count of this clone. This chain connects TRBV10-3 to TRBJ2-7; TRBD1 matches 7 bases. Germline V gives CDR1 ENHRY, CDR2 SYGVKD. The trim removed 5 bases at V and 2 bases at J, leaving 6 bases unmatched. This CDR3 has 14 amino acids. The CDR3 coding sequence is TGTGCCATCAGTTGGGACAGTCCCGCCTACGAGCAGTACTTC. Translated, it gives CAISWDSPAYEQYF.

The chain combines TRBV6-6 with TRBJ2-3, with TRBD2 as a possible D gene (6 bases). Germline V gene data show CDR1 as MNHNY and CDR2 as SVGAGI (reference sequence). V was trimmed by 6 bases and J by 2 bases, leaving 9 bases between them. This CDR3 comprises 13 residues. CDR3 region: CASSRGLTDTQYF. The CDR3, as DNA: TGTGCCAGCAGCCGGGGACTCACAGATACGCAGTATTTT.

The gene calls are TRBV28 and TRBJ2-7; 10 bases align to TRBD2. V was pared by 8 bases and J by 5 bases, with 6 bases of the junction left unmatched. The CDR3 runs 13 residues. CDR1 is MDHEN and CDR2 is SYDVKM in the germline V gene. The CDR3 loop is CASRAGGLHEQYF. For the CDR3, the DNA is TGTGCCAGCCGAGCGGGAGGGCTCCACGAGCAGTACTTC.